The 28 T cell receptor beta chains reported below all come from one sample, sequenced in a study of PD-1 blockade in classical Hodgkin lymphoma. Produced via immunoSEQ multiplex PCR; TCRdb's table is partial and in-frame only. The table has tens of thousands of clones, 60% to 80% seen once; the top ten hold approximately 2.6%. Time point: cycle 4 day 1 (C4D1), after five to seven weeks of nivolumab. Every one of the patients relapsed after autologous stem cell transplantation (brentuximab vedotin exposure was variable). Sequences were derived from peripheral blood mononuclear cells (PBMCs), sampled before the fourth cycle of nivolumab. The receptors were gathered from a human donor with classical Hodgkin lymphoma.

This CDR3 reads CASSVDSRFYEQYF. DNA for the CDR3: TGTGCCAGCAGCGTAGATAGCCGGTTCTACGAGCAGTACTTC. The chain uses TRBV9 and TRBJ2-7; D gene unclear. The germline V gene encodes CDR1 SGDLS and CDR2 YYNGEE. Trimming removed 0 bases from V and 3 bases from J, with 10 bases in between. This CDR3 is built from 14 residues.

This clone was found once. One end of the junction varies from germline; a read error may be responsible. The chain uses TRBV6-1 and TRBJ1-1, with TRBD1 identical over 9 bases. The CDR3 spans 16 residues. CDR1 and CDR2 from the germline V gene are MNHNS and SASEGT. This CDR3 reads CAISEWGTGSSTEAFF. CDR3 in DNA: TGTGCCATCAGTGAGTGGGGGACAGGGTCAAGCACTGAAGCTTTCTTT.

The CDR3 region is CASSPWQGSYEQYF. Written as DNA, the CDR3 is TGTGCCAGCAGCCCCTGGCAGGGGTCCTACGAGCAGTACTTC. The V call is TRBV9, the J call TRBJ2-7; perhaps TRBD1 as D (6 bases). V lost 4 bases and J 1 base, leaving 12 bases between the germline ends. The CDR3 contains 14 residues. CDR1 is SGDLS and CDR2 is YYNGEE in the germline V gene.

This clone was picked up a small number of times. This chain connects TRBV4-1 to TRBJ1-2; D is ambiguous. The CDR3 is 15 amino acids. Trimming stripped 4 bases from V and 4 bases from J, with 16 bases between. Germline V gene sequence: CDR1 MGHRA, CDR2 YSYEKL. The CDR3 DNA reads TGCGCCAGCAGCCTCCTACCAACCGACTTCTATGGCTACACCTTC. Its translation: CASSLLPTDFYGYTF.

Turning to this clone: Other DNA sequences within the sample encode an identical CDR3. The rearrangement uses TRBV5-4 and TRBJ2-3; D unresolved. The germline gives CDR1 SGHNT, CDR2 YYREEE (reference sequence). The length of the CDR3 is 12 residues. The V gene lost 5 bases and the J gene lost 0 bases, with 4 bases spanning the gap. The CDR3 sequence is CASSLSTDTQYF. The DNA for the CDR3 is TGTGCCAGCAGTCTTAGCACAGATACGCAGTATTTT.

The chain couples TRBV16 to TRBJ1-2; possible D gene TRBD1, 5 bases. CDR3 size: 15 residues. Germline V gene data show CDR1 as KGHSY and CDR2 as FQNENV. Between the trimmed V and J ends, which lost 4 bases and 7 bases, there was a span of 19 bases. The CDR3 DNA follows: TGTGCCAGCAGCCTAAACGCCGGTAGGGGCGGTGGCTACACCTTC. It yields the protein CASSLNAGRGGGYTF.

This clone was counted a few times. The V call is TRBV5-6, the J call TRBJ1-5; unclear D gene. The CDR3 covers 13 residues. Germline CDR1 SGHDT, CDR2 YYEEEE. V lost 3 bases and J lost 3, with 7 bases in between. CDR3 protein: CASSSKPNQPQHF. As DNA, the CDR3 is TGTGCCAGCAGCTCGAAGCCCAATCAGCCCCAGCATTTT.

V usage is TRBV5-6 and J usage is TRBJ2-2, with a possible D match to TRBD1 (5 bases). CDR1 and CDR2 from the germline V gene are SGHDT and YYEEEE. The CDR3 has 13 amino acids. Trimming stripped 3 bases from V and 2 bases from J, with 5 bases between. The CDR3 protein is CASSWTNTGELFF. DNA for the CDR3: TGTGCCAGCAGCTGGACAAACACCGGGGAGCTGTTTTTT.

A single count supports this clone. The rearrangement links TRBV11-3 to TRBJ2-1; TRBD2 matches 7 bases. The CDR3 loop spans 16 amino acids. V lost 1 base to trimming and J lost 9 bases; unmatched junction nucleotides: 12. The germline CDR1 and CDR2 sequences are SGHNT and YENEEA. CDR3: CASSLAGPQRGGEQFF. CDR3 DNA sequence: TGTGCCAGCAGCTTAGCTGGGCCCCAGCGGGGAGGTGAGCAGTTCTTC.

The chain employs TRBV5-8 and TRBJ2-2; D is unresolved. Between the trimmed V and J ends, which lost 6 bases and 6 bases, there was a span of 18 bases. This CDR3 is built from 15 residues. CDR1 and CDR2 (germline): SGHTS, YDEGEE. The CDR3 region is CASTLWPEGSGELFF. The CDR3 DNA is TGTGCCAGCACCCTGTGGCCGGAAGGTTCCGGGGAGCTGTTTTTT.

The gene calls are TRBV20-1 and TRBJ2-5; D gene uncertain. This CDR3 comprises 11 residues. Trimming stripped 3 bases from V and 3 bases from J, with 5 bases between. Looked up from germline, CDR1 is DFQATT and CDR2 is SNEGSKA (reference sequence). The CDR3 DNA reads TGCAGTGCTAGGAACGAAGAGACCCAGTACTTC. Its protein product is CSARNEETQYF.

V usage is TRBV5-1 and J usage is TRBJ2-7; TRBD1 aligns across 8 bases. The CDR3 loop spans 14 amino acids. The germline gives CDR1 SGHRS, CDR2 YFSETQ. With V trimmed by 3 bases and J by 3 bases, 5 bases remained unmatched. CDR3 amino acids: CASSSGQGLYEQYF. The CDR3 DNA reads TGCGCCAGCAGCTCTGGACAGGGTCTCTACGAGCAGTACTTC.

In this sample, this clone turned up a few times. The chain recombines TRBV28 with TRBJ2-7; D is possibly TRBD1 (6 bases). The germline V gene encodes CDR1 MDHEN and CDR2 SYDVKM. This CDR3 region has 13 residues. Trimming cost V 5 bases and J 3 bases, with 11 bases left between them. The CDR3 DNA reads TGTGCCAGCAGTCACACAGGGTACTACGAGCAGTACTTC. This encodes CASSHTGYYEQYF. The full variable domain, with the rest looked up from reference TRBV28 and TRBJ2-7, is DVKVTQSSRYLVKRTGEKVFLECVQDMDHENMFWYRQDPGLGLRLIYFSYDVKMKEKGDIPEGYSVSREKKERFSLILESASTNQTSMYLCASSHTGYYEQYFGPGTRLTVT.

As DNA, the CDR3 is TGTGCCAGCAGCTTATTATCAGGCTCCACAGATACGCAGTATTTT. As protein: CASSLLSGSTDTQYF. The rearrangement links TRBV7-6 to TRBJ2-3; unclear D gene. The CDR3 runs to 15 residues. V was shortened by 2 bases and J by 2 bases, with 11 bases between the two germline ends. Germline V gene lookup returns CDR1 SGHVS and CDR2 FNYEAQ. Complete variable domain (other parts from reference TRBV7-6 and TRBJ2-3): GAGVSQSPRYKVTKRGQDVALRCDPISGHVSLYWYRQALGQGPEFLTYFNYEAQQDKSGLPNDRFSAERPEGSISTLTIQRTEQRDSAMYRCASSLLSGSTDTQYFGPGTRLTVL.

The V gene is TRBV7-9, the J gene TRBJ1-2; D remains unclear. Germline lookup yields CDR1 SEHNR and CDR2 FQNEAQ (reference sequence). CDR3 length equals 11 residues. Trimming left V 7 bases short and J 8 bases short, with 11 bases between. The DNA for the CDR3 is TGTGCCAGCACTCTGGGAGAAGGCTACACCTTC. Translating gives CASTLGEGYTF.

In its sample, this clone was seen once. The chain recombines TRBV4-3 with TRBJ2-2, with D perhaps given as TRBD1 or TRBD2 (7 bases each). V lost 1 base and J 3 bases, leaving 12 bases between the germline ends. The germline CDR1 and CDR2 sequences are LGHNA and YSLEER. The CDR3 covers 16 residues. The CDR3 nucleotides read TGCGCCAGCAGCCAAGGGGGGGGACAGTACACCGGGGAGCTGTTTTTT. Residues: CASSQGGGQYTGELFF.

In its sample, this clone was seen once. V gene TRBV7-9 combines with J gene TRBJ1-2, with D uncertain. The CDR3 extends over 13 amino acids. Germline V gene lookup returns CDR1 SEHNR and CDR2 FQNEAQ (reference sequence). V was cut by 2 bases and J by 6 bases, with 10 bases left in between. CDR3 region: CASSLKGLDGYTF. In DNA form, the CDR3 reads TGTGCCAGCAGCTTAAAAGGTCTCGATGGCTACACCTTC. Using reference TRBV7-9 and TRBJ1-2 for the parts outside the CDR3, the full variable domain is DTGVSQNPRHKITKRGQNVTFRCDPISEHNRLYWYRQTLGQGPEFLTYFQNEAQLEKSRLLSDRFSAERPKGSFSTLEIQRTEQGDSAMYLCASSLKGLDGYTFGSGTRLTVV.

The chain's CDR3 is CASSVVAGAVGNEQFF. In DNA form, the CDR3 reads TGTGCCAGCAGCGTAGTAGCGGGGGCCGTAGGGAATGAGCAGTTCTTC. The chain joins TRBV9 to TRBJ2-1, with 9 bases lining up with TRBD2. The CDR3 covers 16 residues. The V gene's germline CDR1 is SGDLS and CDR2 YYNGEE. Trimming at V came to 0 bases and at J to 7 bases, leaving 8 bases not matched to a gene.

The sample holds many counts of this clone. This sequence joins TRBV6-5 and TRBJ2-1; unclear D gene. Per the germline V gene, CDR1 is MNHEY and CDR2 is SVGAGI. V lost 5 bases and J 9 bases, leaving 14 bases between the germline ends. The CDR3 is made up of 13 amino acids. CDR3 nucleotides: TGTGCCAGCAGTACTATGTCGTTGGGTGAGCAGTTCTTC. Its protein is CASSTMSLGEQFF.

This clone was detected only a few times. The chain's CDR3 is CASRPRQGAIEELFF. CDR3 coding DNA: TGTGCCAGCAGACCTCGACAGGGGGCCATCGAGGAGCTGTTTTTT. This chain connects TRBV7-9 to TRBJ2-2, with 10 bases lining up with TRBD1. The trim removed 6 bases at V and 10 bases at J, leaving 11 bases unmatched. This CDR3 region has 15 residues. CDR1 and CDR2 from the germline V gene are SEHNR and FQNEAQ (reference sequence).

This CDR3 reads CASSPNPGAEETQYF. The CDR3 DNA reads TGTGCCAGCTCACCAAATCCCGGGGCCGAAGAGACCCAGTACTTC. V is TRBV18 and J is TRBJ2-5; TRBD1 or TRBD2 may be the D gene (5 bases each). Germline CDR1 is KGHSH and CDR2 is LQKENI. Between the trimmed V and J ends, which lost 2 bases and 3 bases, there was a span of 13 bases. The length of the CDR3 is 15 residues.

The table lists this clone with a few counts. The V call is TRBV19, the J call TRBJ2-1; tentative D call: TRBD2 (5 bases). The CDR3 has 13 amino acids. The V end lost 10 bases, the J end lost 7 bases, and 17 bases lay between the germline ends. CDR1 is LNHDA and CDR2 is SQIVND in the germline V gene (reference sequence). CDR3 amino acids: CATTQTGWNEQFF. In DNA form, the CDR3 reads TGTGCCACCACTCAAACGGGGTGGAATGAGCAGTTCTTC.

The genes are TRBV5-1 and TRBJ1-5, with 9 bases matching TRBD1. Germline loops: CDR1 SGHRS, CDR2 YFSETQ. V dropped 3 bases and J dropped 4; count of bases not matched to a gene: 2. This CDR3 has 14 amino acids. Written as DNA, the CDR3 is TGCGCCAGCAGCTCCGGGACAGGGAATCAGCCCCAGCATTTT. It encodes CASSSGTGNQPQHF.

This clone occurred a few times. CDR3 protein: CASSLVRPIPTDTQYF. The CDR3 DNA reads TGTGCCAGCAGTTTAGTTCGGCCTATACCCACAGATACGCAGTATTTT. The rearrangement uses TRBV27 and TRBJ2-3, with unresolved D. V lost 2 bases, J lost 2 bases, and 14 bases lay in between. Germline values: CDR1 MNHEY, CDR2 SMNVEV (reference sequence). The CDR3 is 16 residues long.

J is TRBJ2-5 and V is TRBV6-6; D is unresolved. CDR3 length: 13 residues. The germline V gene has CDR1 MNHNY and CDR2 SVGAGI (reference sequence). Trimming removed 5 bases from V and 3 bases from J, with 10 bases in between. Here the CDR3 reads CASSIHVKETQYF. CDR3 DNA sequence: TGTGCCAGCAGTATACATGTAAAAGAGACCCAGTACTTC.

CDR3 DNA sequence: TGCGCCAGCAGCGCGGCGGGGGGCGACTATGGCTACACCTTC. Its protein is CASSAAGGDYGYTF. The chain joins TRBV5-1 to TRBJ1-2, with TRBD1 as a possible D gene (6 bases). The germline V gene encodes CDR1 SGHRS and CDR2 YFSETQ. The CDR3 runs 14 residues. Trimming stripped 4 bases from V and 3 bases from J, with 13 bases between.

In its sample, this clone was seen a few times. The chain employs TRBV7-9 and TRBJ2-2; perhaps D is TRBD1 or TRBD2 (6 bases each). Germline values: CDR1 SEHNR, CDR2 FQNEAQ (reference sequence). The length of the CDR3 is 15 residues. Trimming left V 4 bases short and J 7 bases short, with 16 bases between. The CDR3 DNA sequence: TGTGCCAGCAGCTCTAGTCCGGGGGCCAGCGGGGAGCTGTTTTTT. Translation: CASSSSPGASGELFF.

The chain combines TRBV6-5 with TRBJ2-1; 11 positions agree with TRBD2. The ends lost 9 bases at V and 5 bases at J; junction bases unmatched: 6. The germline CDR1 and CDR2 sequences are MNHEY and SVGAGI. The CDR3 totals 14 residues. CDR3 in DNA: TGTGCCAGTATAGCGGGGGGGCATGACAATGAGCAGTTCTTC. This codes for CASIAGGHDNEQFF.